A single sample gave rise to the 25 T cell receptor beta chains below, sequenced in a study of monozygotic twins with inflammatory bowel disease. TCRdb reanalyzed the 5' RACE reads, giving one entry per CDR3 protein sequence and no DNA. This listing includes about 380,000 distinct CDR3 sequences. What was sequenced was blood. These receptors originate from a human donor with ulcerative colitis or Crohn's disease, or a healthy co-twin of an affected twin (not recorded which).

The chain employs TRBV4-1 and TRBJ2-3. Germline lookup yields CDR1 MGHRA and CDR2 YSYEKL. This CDR3 comprises 15 residues. The CDR3 loop is CASSQVGSRTDTQYF.

V and J are TRBV5-1 and TRBJ2-2; TCRdb lists TRBD1, though no DNA is available to test this call. Germline values: CDR1 SGHRS, CDR2 YFSETQ. This CDR3 region has 16 residues. CDR3 residues: CASSFWVGGVSGELFF.

The chain carries TRBV12-3 or TRBV12-4 and TRBJ2-2; as DNA is missing, the TRBD1 call by TCRdb cannot be tested. This CDR3 has 17 amino acids. Here the CDR3 reads CASRSGGTALNTGELFF.

The chain carries TRBV5-1 and TRBJ2-3; TCRdb calls TRBD1, which cannot be checked without DNA. Germline values: CDR1 SGHRS, CDR2 YFSETQ. This CDR3 has 14 residues. CDR3 sequence: CASSDDRGGDTQYF.

The V gene is TRBV20-1, the J gene TRBJ2-3; the D gene TCRdb calls, TRBD2, cannot be checked with no DNA. The CDR3 contains 15 residues. CDR1 and CDR2 from the germline V gene are DFQATT and SNEGSKA (reference sequence). CDR3 amino acids: CSLIQTSGGPDTQYF.

V and J are TRBV7-2 and TRBJ2-1; there is no DNA to check the TCRdb D call of TRBD1. Germline V lookup: CDR1 SGHTA, CDR2 FQGNSA. The CDR3 has 13 residues. This chain's CDR3 is CASSLPAGFGGFF.

The V gene is TRBV7-2, the J gene TRBJ2-6; TCRdb selects TRBD1, and the lack of DNA leaves this call unchecked. Germline V gene sequence: CDR1 SGHTA, CDR2 FQGNSA. The CDR3 totals 17 residues. The CDR3 reads CASSLSGQSSGANVLTF.

The chain employs TRBV6-1 and TRBJ2-7; TCRdb's D call, TRBD2, is unchecked because there is no DNA. Germline lookup yields CDR1 MNHNS and CDR2 SASEGT. The CDR3 runs to 14 residues. This chain's CDR3 is CASTSSGPTYEQYF.

The J gene is TRBJ2-1, the V gene TRBV7-7; no DNA is available, so the TRBD2 call from TCRdb remains unchecked. Germline-derived CDR1 and CDR2 are SSHAT and FNYEAQ (reference sequence). This CDR3 has 15 amino acids. This CDR3 is CASSPLAGGRSEQFF.

The chain employs TRBV5-1 and TRBJ2-5; the D call from TCRdb, TRBD1, cannot be confirmed without DNA. This CDR3 spans 18 amino acids. Per the germline V gene, CDR1 is SGHRS and CDR2 is YFSETQ. CDR3 in amino acids: CASSLATGQGFVQETQYF.

The V and J genes are TRBV14 and TRBJ2-5. This CDR3 region has 13 residues. The germline V gene encodes CDR1 SGHDN and CDR2 FVKESK. CDR3 sequence reads: CASSQGWKETQYF.

The chain recombines TRBV5-6 with TRBJ1-1. The germline CDR1 and CDR2 sequences are SGHDT and YYEEEE. CDR3 length equals 15 residues. Here the CDR3 reads CASSLDIRMNTEAFF.

The V and J genes are TRBV20-1 and TRBJ2-1; there is no DNA to check the TCRdb D call of TRBD2. The CDR3 contains 13 residues. Germline loops: CDR1 DFQATT, CDR2 SNEGSKA (reference sequence). CDR3 sequence reads: CSDNQWGEDEQFF.

The chain links TRBV2 to TRBJ1-5; TCRdb's D gene call, TRBD1, goes unchecked for lack of DNA. This CDR3 comprises 13 residues. CDR1 SNHLY and CDR2 FYNNEI come from the germline V gene. CDR3 in amino acids: CASSTTGSQPQHF.

J is TRBJ2-3 and V is TRBV9; without DNA, the TCRdb call of TRBD1 cannot be checked. The CDR3 covers 14 residues. Per germline, CDR1 SGDLS and CDR2 YYNGEE. CDR3 region: CASSIRQNTDTQYF.

The chain links TRBV5-8 to TRBJ1-5. The germline gives CDR1 SGHTS, CDR2 YDEGEE. The CDR3 spans 16 residues. Here the CDR3 reads CASSLAGRADNQPQHF.

CDR3 amino acids: CASSLAGQLAETQYF. V and J are TRBV5-1 and TRBJ2-5. CDR1 is SGHRS and CDR2 is YFSETQ in the germline V gene. The CDR3 is made up of 15 amino acids. Full variable domain (remainder filled in from reference TRBV5-1 and TRBJ2-5): KAGVTQTPRYLIKTRGQQVTLSCSPISGHRSVSWYQQTPGQGLQFLFEYFSETQRNKGNFPGRFSGRQFSNSRSEMNVSTLELGDSALYLCASSLAGQLAETQYFGPGTRLLVL.

V and J are TRBV30 and TRBJ2-5; TCRdb's D call, TRBD1, is unchecked because there is no DNA. The V gene's germline CDR1 is GTSNPN and CDR2 SVGIG (reference sequence). The CDR3 has 15 residues. The CDR3 reads CAWSSRDRVKRPQYF.

V usage is TRBV9 and J usage is TRBJ2-1; TCRdb picks TRBD2, but there is no DNA to check that call. Germline CDR1 and CDR2: SGDLS and YYNGEE. The CDR3 is 15 amino acids. CDR3 loop: CASASLAGGPNEQFF.

The chain uses TRBV15 and TRBJ1-1; TCRdb picks TRBD1, but there is no DNA to check that call. The CDR3 is made up of 14 amino acids. Germline CDR1 LNHNV, CDR2 YYDKDF (reference sequence). The CDR3 reads CATSVRGLNTEAFF.

The chain recombines TRBV12-3 or TRBV12-4 with TRBJ1-5. CDR3 size: 14 residues. This CDR3 is CASSVLTSNQPQHF.

The rearrangement uses TRBV5-4 and TRBJ2-7; the TRBD1 assignment by TCRdb is unverifiable without DNA. The germline V gene encodes CDR1 SGHNT and CDR2 YYREEE (reference sequence). The CDR3 sequence is 14 residues long. Here the CDR3 reads CASSLGAGENEQYF.

The chain is built from TRBV11-2 and TRBJ2-4; TCRdb gives TRBD2 as the D gene, but with no DNA this cannot be confirmed. Germline CDR1 SGHAT, CDR2 FQNNGV. The CDR3 is 13 residues long. The CDR3 here is CASSSLRGGVGYF. Based on the CDR3 plus reference TRBV11-2 and TRBJ2-4, the full variable domain is EAGVAQSPRYKIIEKRQSVAFWCNPISGHATLYWYQQILGQGPKLLIQFQNNGVVDDSQLPKDRFSAERLKGVDSTLKIQPAKLEDSAVYLCASSSLRGGVGYFGAGTRLSVL.

The chain recombines TRBV29-1 with TRBJ2-7; there is no DNA to check the TCRdb D call of TRBD1. Germline V lookup: CDR1 SQVTM, CDR2 ANQGSEA. The CDR3 consists of 14 residues. The CDR3 loop reads CSASPRGGPYEPYF.

The chain couples TRBV23-1 to TRBJ1-1. TRBV23-1 is filed as an ORF, its function uncertain. CDR3 size: 15 residues. The CDR3: CANTTKGRRNTEAFF.